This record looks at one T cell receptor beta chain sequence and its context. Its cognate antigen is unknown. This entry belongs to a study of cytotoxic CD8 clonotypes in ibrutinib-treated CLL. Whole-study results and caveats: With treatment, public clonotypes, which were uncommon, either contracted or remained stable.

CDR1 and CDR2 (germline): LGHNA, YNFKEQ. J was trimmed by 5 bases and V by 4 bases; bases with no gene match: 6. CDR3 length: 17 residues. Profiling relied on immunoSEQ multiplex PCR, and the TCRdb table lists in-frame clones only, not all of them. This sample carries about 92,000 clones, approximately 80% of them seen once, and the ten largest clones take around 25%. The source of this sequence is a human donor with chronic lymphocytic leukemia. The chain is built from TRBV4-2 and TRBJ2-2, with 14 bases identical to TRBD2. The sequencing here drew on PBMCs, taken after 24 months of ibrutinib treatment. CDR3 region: CASSPGLAGVHTGELFF. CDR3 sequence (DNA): TGTGCCAGCAGCCCGGGACTAGCGGGAGTACATACCGGGGAGCTGTTTTTT.